This TCR beta chain was captured in a study of human T cells and chemical hapten exposure. Study results and caveats: Patch test score was positively correlated with the counts of PT1 expanded TCRs.

The time point denotes: patch test 2, 6 weeks after DPC sensitization. The treatment was: therapeutic diphenylcyclopropenone sensitization with weekly scalp DPC. From the RACE reads, TCRdb called clonotypes with MiXCR, one entry per CDR3 protein. The data hold hundreds of thousands of distinct CDR3 sequences, with under 6.5% observed a single time. In the case of this clonotype: What it binds is not known.

Trimming shortened V by 5 bases and J by 7 bases, and 15 bases separated the two germline ends. The CDR3 sequence is 15 residues long. Germline V lookup: CDR1 MGHDK, CDR2 SYGVNS. The source material was whole blood, sampled in connection with sensitization to the hapten diphenylcyclopropenone (DPC). The chain employs TRBV25-1 and TRBJ1-6, with D tentatively TRBD1 (6 bases). The receptor was isolated from a woman under 30 with alopecia areata. Some clones in this sample may be carry-over from other donors' samples. CDR3 sequence: CASSSHRVGNSPLHF. The CDR3 DNA reads as TGTGCCAGCAGTTCCCACAGGGTGGGGAATTCACCCCTCCACTTT.